This T cell receptor beta chain was sequenced for a study of shared clonotypes between healthy human individuals. The study, taken as a whole, reports: Rarefaction demonstrated incomplete sorted-subset sequencing despite large depth.

The CDR3 spans 19 residues. CDR1 MGHRA and CDR2 YSYEKL come from the germline V gene. With 0 bases clipped from V and 1 base from J, the junction kept 12 bases outside the gene matches. This clone came up a few times. What it recognizes is unknown. Clones were sequenced by immunoSEQ multiplex PCR, and TCRdb holds only the in-frame ones, with some missing. The sample lists 2 million to 2.5 million clones; approximately 96% were seen once. The source material was naive CD4+ T cells sorted from blood. The subset denotes: CD45RA+ positively selected. The receptor's source is a man aged 18 to 30 in good health. The chain joins TRBV4-1 to TRBJ1-5; 7 nucleotides match TRBD1. The CDR3 region is CASSQDLAGGGRSNQPQHF. In DNA, the CDR3 is TGCGCCAGCAGCCAAGATTTGGCAGGGGGAGGCAGGAGCAATCAGCCCCAGCATTTT.